This TCR beta chain was identified in a study of cytomegalovirus exposure and HLA in healthy donors. The PCR used 60 Vbeta and 13 Jbeta primers. Data came from immunoSEQ multiplex PCR; TCRdb stores just in-frame clones and leaves some out. The sample records about 160,000 clones, 75% to 90% being singletons. Trimming removed 1 base from V and 8 bases from J, with 3 bases in between. The CDR3 is made up of 11 amino acids. The V gene's germline CDR1 is SEHNR and CDR2 FQNEAQ (reference sequence). The rearrangement joins TRBV7-9 to TRBJ2-1; D ambiguous. This receptor was obtained from a woman younger than 30 in good health and CMV-seronegative. The material sequenced was PBMCs. The CDR3: CASSLEHEQFF. The CDR3 DNA sequence: TGTGCCAGCAGCTTAGAGCATGAGCAGTTCTTC.